This TCR beta chain appears in the sequencing data of a study of blood T cell repertoires in COVID-19 (dated by TCRdb to 2018 to 2021). Background for the entire study: Samples covering the acute and convalescent phases of COVID-19 were provided by collaborators in the United States, Italy and Spain. The material from the prospective study consisted of cDNA or gDNA derived from T cells, B-cell-depleted T cells, or PBMCs. Deeply sampled blood TCRbeta repertoires from subjects exposed to, actively infected with, or recovered from COVID-19 were included in the dataset. The repertoires were released in a freely available public database intended as a resource for research on the immune response to SARS-CoV-2. The samples were drawn from two sources: the first 160 participants of the ongoing ImmuneRACE study, and 1,254 subjects contributed by 6 global collaborators. A de-identified subject ID, COVID-19 status, age in years and sex were almost always included in the sample metadata. Where HLA class I and class II types were available, the types were taken from metadata supplied by the sample provider, not from assay-based typing. On the study overall, not on this receptor specifically: The quantity of clinical and demographic metadata differed by source and by participant and was supplied without curation.

TCRbeta CDR3 regions were amplified from genomic DNA using the immunoSEQ Assay, a bias-controlled multiplex PCR. Per the original workflow: Within the assay, amplification of reference gene primers was used to estimate how many nucleated cells each sample contained. Sequence reads were collapsed and filtered to measure the absolute abundance of every unique TCRbeta CDR3 rearrangement. For each sample, productive Simpson clonality was calculated by taking the square root of Simpson's diversity index across productive rearrangements. What TCRdb holds here is the immuneACCESS table cut down to in-frame rearrangements. Part of the clones is not present; checked against another copy, under half of the missing clones reflect an unresolved V gene, and the others are unexplained. V, J and clone size are taken as reported in that table, and D and trimming were inferred from the DNA itself. Within this sample are about 140,000 clones, with around 90% of them counted one time only. About 2.5% of the sample is held by the ten biggest clonotypes.

In Seattle, one collaborating source enrolled patients while the infection was active and tracked those patients longitudinally over the course of disease. The collaborating institutions used their own protocols to collect whole blood in K2EDTA tubes. Collaborator samples were shipped for TCRbeta analysis as frozen whole blood, isolated PBMCs, or DNA extracted from either sample type. A note on this clone: Its antigen is unknown. No base-level quality is on record; no much larger clone is a single base apart.

Trimming takes 0 bases from V and 8 bases from J, and the germline ends sit 13 bases apart. The CDR3 runs 14 residues from the cysteine to the phenylalanine. The CDR3 DNA has 42 bases and is translated from base 1. CDR1 LGHDT and CDR2 YNNKEL were looked up in the germline V gene (reference sequence). The chain is encoded by TRBV3-1 (or the pseudogene TRBV3-2) joined to TRBJ1-2, with TRBD1 tentatively as D gene (5 bases match). The sequence came from a human donor with COVID-19, enrolled during active disease. The donor label of this sample is uncertain. Sequenced sample: peripheral blood. DNA sequence: TGTGCCAGCAGCCAAGACAGGGCGTTCGGGGGCTACACCTTC. Its protein is CASSQDRAFGGYTF.